This T cell receptor beta chain was recorded in a study of blood T cell repertoires in COVID-19 (dated by TCRdb to the early 2020s). In the study overall: Samples from collaborators originated in the United States, Italy and Spain and spanned both the acute and convalescent phases of COVID-19. The material from the prospective study consisted of cDNA or gDNA derived from T cells, B-cell-depleted T cells, or PBMCs. The dataset comprised deeply sampled blood TCRbeta repertoires from subjects exposed to, actively infected with, or recovered from COVID-19. The repertoires were released in a freely available public database intended as a resource for research on the immune response to SARS-CoV-2. The samples were drawn from the first 160 participants of the ongoing ImmuneRACE study and from more than 1,000 subjects provided by 6 global collaborators. Nearly every sample came with metadata listing a de-identified subject ID, COVID-19 status, age in years and sex. Where available, HLA class I and class II types were taken from metadata supplied by the sample provider and were not determined by assay-based typing. Results the study describes overall, beyond this receptor: How much clinical and demographic metadata was included differed by source and by participant, and the metadata was provided uncurated.

From the cysteine through the phenylalanine, the CDR3 covers 14 amino acids. Just CDR3 DNA is preserved here, 42 bases in frame from base 1. V is reduced by 3 bases and J by 3 bases, leaving a spacing of 9 bases between them. CDR1 and CDR2 (SGHAT, FQNNGV) derive from the germline V gene. The immunoSEQ Assay, a bias-controlled multiplex PCR, was used to amplify TCRbeta CDR3 regions from genomic DNA. In the authors' own workflow: The number of nucleated cells in each sample was estimated from the amplification of reference gene primers within the assay. Sequence reads were collapsed and filtered to measure the absolute abundance of every unique TCRbeta CDR3 rearrangement. For each sample, productive Simpson clonality was calculated as the square root of Simpson's diversity index over productive rearrangements. Imported from immuneACCESS, the table was reduced by TCRdb to in-frame sequences with V and J called. These copies leave out some clones; in studies compared against another copy, an unresolved V gene accounts for under half, and the cause of the remainder is not known. V and J calls and clone size are copied from that table; D and trimming were computed from the DNA. The sample yields about 93,000 clones; under 90% were counted once. 1.5% of the sample comes from the top ten.

With respect to this clone: There is no known antigen for this receptor. No much larger clonotype is one base removed from it; base qualities were not supplied.

Whole blood was collected in K2EDTA tubes by collaborating institutions according to the institutions' own protocols. For TCRbeta analysis, collaborator samples were shipped as frozen whole blood, as isolated PBMCs, or as DNA extracted from either sample type. The sequencing input was peripheral blood. The sequence was collected from a human donor with active COVID-19. The donor label of this sample is uncertain. The sequence joins TRBV11-2 to TRBJ1-5, and possibly TRBD1, on 6 matching bases. The DNA is as follows: TGTGCCAGCAGCTTGGACAGAAACAATCAGCCCCAGCATTTT. It translates as CASSLDRNNQPQHF.